This is a list of T cell receptor beta chains from one sample in a study of T cell repertoires in cytomegalovirus infection. TCRdb analysed the reads with MiXCR anew, one entry per CDR3 protein. The table records about 130,000 distinct CDR3 sequences, approximately 8.8% of them present only once. What was sequenced was PBMCs. These receptors were taken from a human donor in good health (CMV status not recorded). Some clones in this sample may be carry-over from other donors' samples. CDR3s include the opening cysteine and the closing phenylalanine or tryptophan. D genes are given only for firm matches. The size field is filled for only some rows; it gives once, few, many or a size class.

abundance | d_gene | j_gene | v_gene | len | CDR3aa | CDR3nt
NA | TRBD2 | TRBJ2-1 | TRBV19 | 16 | CASRILAGEAYNEQFF | TGTGCCAGTAGGATTCTAGCGGGGGAAGCCTACAATGAGCAGTTCTTC
many | NA | TRBJ1-2 | TRBV5-4 | 14 | CASSPGPENYGYTF | TGTGCCAGCAGCCCGGGACCGGAGAACTATGGCTACACCTTC
many | NA | TRBJ2-6 | TRBV12-3/TRBV12-4 | 16 | CASGSWGRGGANVLTF | TGTGCCAGTGGTTCGTGGGGAAGAGGTGGGGCCAACGTCCTGACTTTC
NA | NA | TRBJ1-4 | TRBV5-1 | 15 | CASSLEGATNEKLFF | TGCGCCAGCAGCTTGGAAGGGGCAACTAATGAAAAACTGTTTTTT
many | NA | TRBJ1-1 | TRBV7-2 | 13 | CASSFRQNTEAFF | TGTGCCAGCAGCTTTCGGCAGAACACTGAAGCTTTCTTT
many | NA | TRBJ1-2 | TRBV12-3/TRBV12-4 | 13 | CASSSPGTDGYTF | TGTGCCAGCAGTTCGCCCGGGACTGATGGCTACACCTTC
many | TRBD1 | TRBJ2-5 | TRBV5-1 | 14 | CASTRAGGLETQYF | TGCGCCAGCACTAGGGCAGGGGGCCTAGAGACCCAGTACTTC
many | NA | TRBJ1-1 | TRBV14 | 14 | CASSPYDRNTEAFF | TGTGCCAGCAGCCCTTACGACAGAAACACTGAAGCTTTCTTT
NA | TRBD2 | TRBJ2-3 | TRBV28 | 13 | CASRLLAADTQYF | TGTGCCAGCAGACTACTAGCGGCAGATACGCAGTATTTT
NA | NA | TRBJ2-2 | TRBV24-1 | 16 | CATSDYGGGNTGELFF | TGTGCCACCAGTGATTACGGAGGAGGGAACACCGGGGAGCTGTTTTTT
many | NA | TRBJ2-7 | TRBV12-3/TRBV12-4 | 12 | CASRGDTYEQYF | TGTGCCAGCAGGGGGGATACCTACGAGCAGTACTTC
many | TRBD1 | TRBJ2-2 | TRBV27 | 14 | CASRPGQATGELFF | TGTGCCAGCAGGCCGGGACAGGCCACCGGGGAGCTGTTTTTT
NA | NA | TRBJ1-5 | TRBV2 | 14 | CASSGGQGNQPQHF | TGTGCCAGCAGTGGGGGGCAGGGAAATCAGCCCCAGCATTTT
many | NA | TRBJ1-2 | TRBV7-9 | 14 | CASSRQNGVVGYTF | TGTGCCAGCAGTCGACAGAACGGCGTTGTTGGCTACACCTTC
many | TRBD1 | TRBJ1-5 | TRBV6-6 | 17 | CASSYPAAGGGDQPQHF | TGTGCCAGCAGTTACCCTGCCGCAGGGGGCGGGGATCAGCCCCAGCATTTT
NA | NA | TRBJ1-2 | TRBV27 | 12 | CASSQNNYGYTF | TGTGCCAGCAGCCAGAATAACTATGGCTACACCTTC
many | NA | TRBJ2-3 | TRBV11-2 | 15 | CASSPRGAFTDTQYF | TGTGCCAGCAGCCCACGGGGGGCGTTCACAGATACGCAGTATTTT
few | TRBD2 | TRBJ2-1 | TRBV20-1 | 15 | CSARVQSGGYNEQFF | TGCAGTGCTAGAGTTCAGAGCGGGGGATACAATGAGCAGTTCTTC
many | NA | TRBJ2-7 | TRBV12-3/TRBV12-4 | 15 | CASSSDSGPFSEQYF | TGTGCCAGCAGTTCGGACAGTGGTCCCTTCTCCGAGCAGTACTTC
many | NA | TRBJ2-1 | TRBV28 | 20 | CASSFGGGNSRVRAYDEQFF | TGTGCCAGCAGTTTCGGGGGCGGAAATAGTAGAGTACGGGCCTACGATGAGCAGTTCTTC
many | TRBD2 | TRBJ2-1 | TRBV7-3 | 16 | CASSYSGTSGYNEQFF | TGTGCCAGCAGCTACTCCGGGACTAGCGGCTACAATGAGCAGTTCTTC
NA | NA | TRBJ1-1 | TRBV11-2 | 14 | CASSLDSPSSEAFF | TGTGCCAGCAGCTTAGATTCCCCCTCCTCTGAAGCTTTCTTT
many | TRBD1 | TRBJ2-1 | TRBV2 | 16 | CASSRRDRGPYNEQFF | TGTGCCAGCAGTCGCCGGGACAGGGGGCCCTACAATGAGCAGTTCTTC
few | NA | TRBJ1-1 | TRBV7-9 | 12 | CASSITGVEAFF | TGTGCCAGCAGCATTACAGGAGTCGAAGCTTTCTTT
NA | TRBD1 | TRBJ1-5 | TRBV2 | 14 | CASSVLNQGQGMNF | TGTGCCAGCAGTGTTCTCAACCAGGGACAGGGGATGAATTTT
NA | TRBD2 | TRBJ2-7 | TRBV20-1 | 14 | CRAEFAGGPYEQYF | TGCAGAGCCGAATTTGCGGGGGGGCCCTACGAGCAGTACTTC
many | NA | TRBJ1-1 | TRBV19 | 13 | CASMAWTNTEAFF | TGTGCCAGTATGGCCTGGACGAACACTGAGGCTTTCTTT
many | NA | TRBJ2-5 | TRBV20-1 | 14 | CSSYPMGYQETQYF | TGCAGTTCCTACCCTATGGGCTACCAAGAGACCCAGTACTTC
few | TRBD1 | TRBJ2-1 | TRBV19 | 17 | CASSIAGQGAHYNEQFF | TGTGCCAGTAGTATAGCGGGACAGGGAGCCCACTACAATGAGCAGTTCTTC
many | NA | TRBJ2-3 | TRBV20-1 | 15 | CSAMIRAPYTDTQYF | TGCAGTGCTATGATCCGAGCACCCTACACAGATACGCAGTATTTT
many | NA | TRBJ1-1 | TRBV28 | 13 | CASEGRRITEAFF | TGTGCCTCAGAGGGACGCCGGATCACTGAAGCTTTCTTT
few | NA | TRBJ1-2 | TRBV14 | 13 | CASSGDRNYGYTF | TGTGCCAGCAGCGGGGACCGAAACTATGGCTACACCTTC
many | NA | TRBJ2-7 | TRBV7-2 | 14 | CASSLRGGPYEQYF | TGTGCCAGCAGCTTAAGGGGGGGGCCCTACGAGCAGTACTTC
many | NA | TRBJ2-5 | TRBV5-4 | 15 | CASSLGTGVGETQYF | TGTGCCAGCAGCTTGGGAACGGGGGTTGGGGAGACCCAGTACTTC
NA | NA | TRBJ2-2 | TRBV14 | 16 | CASSSGRGPDTGELFF | TGTGCCAGCAGTTCCGGGCGGGGACCAGACACCGGGGAGCTGTTTTTT
NA | TRBD2 | TRBJ2-7 | TRBV5-4 | 15 | CASSPGSGEYYEQYF | TGTGCCAGCAGCCCCGGAAGCGGGGAGTACTACGAGCAGTACTTC
many | NA | TRBJ2-7 | TRBV28 | 11 | CASSPGDEQYF | TGTGCCAGCAGTCCGGGCGACGAGCAGTACTTC
NA | NA | TRBJ1-1 | TRBV6-5 | 14 | CASSYDRWSPEAFF | TGTGCCAGCAGTTACGACAGGTGGAGCCCTGAAGCTTTCTTT
many | NA | TRBJ1-1 | TRBV20-1 | 15 | CSATERGREWAEAFF | TGCAGTGCTACCGAGCGCGGCAGGGAATGGGCTGAAGCTTTCTTT